Listed here are 21 T cell receptor beta chains from one sample, sequenced in a study of control samples from healthy donors and cancer patients. Clones were sequenced by immunoSEQ multiplex PCR, and TCRdb holds only the in-frame ones, with some missing. Seen here are some 20,000 clones, more than 75% observed once, and the top ten hold more than 8%. Sequenced sample: PBMCs. The receptors come from a woman aged 55-70 years with head and neck cancer.

This clone appeared a single time. The genes are TRBV27 and TRBJ2-4, with D unresolved. The CDR3 is made up of 12 amino acids. V dropped 5 bases and J dropped 9 bases, with 11 bases sitting between them. Germline CDR1 and CDR2: MNHEY and SMNVEV (reference sequence). CDR3 protein: CASSPPRGIQYF. CDR3 nucleotides: TGTGCCAGCAGTCCCCCGCGAGGCATTCAGTACTTC.

This rearrangement joins TRBV7-9 to TRBJ2-7, with 7 bases fitting TRBD1. Trimming took 5 bases from V and 6 from J; bases not matched to a gene: 4. The CDR3 is 12 residues long. The germline V gene has CDR1 SEHNR and CDR2 FQNEAQ (reference sequence). CDR3 nucleotides: TGTGCCAGCAGCCCGACAGGGCTCGAGCAGTACTTC. Translated, it gives CASSPTGLEQYF. Supplemented by reference TRBV7-9 and TRBJ2-7, the full variable domain reads DTGVSQNPRHKITKRGQNVTFRCDPISEHNRLYWYRQTLGQGPEFLTYFQNEAQLEKSRLLSDRFSAERPKGSFSTLEIQRTEQGDSAMYLCASSPTGLEQYFGPGTRLTVT.

The chain links TRBV9 to TRBJ1-2; D is unclear. Germline V gene data show CDR1 as SGDLS and CDR2 as YYNGEE. V was shortened by 4 bases and J by 0 bases, with 10 bases between the two germline ends. CDR3 length: 14 residues. CDR3 amino acids: CASSSRVANYGYTF. The CDR3 nucleotides are TGTGCCAGCAGCTCAAGGGTGGCTAACTATGGCTACACCTTC.

The chain links TRBV15 to TRBJ2-7; 11 bases fit TRBD2. V was pared by 3 bases and J by 2 bases, with 3 bases of the junction left unmatched. Germline V CDR1 and CDR2: LNHNV, YYDKDF (reference sequence). The CDR3 has 15 amino acids. As DNA, the CDR3 is TGTGCCACCAGCAGGTCTAGCGGGAGGACCTACGAGCAGTACTTC. Its translation: CATSRSSGRTYEQYF.

This CDR3 is CASSLVVDQSEAFF. The DNA for the CDR3 is TGCGCCAGCAGCTTGGTGGTAGATCAGAGTGAAGCTTTCTTT. The chain recombines TRBV5-1 with TRBJ1-1; D uncertain. The CDR3 is 14 amino acids. V shed 0 bases and J shed 7 bases, with 13 bases lying between them. Germline CDR1 is SGHRS and CDR2 is YFSETQ.

The V gene is TRBV19, the J gene TRBJ2-2; tentative D call: TRBD2 (7 bases). Trimming removed 9 bases from V and 5 bases from J, with 16 bases in between. Per the germline V gene, CDR1 is LNHDA and CDR2 is SQIVND (reference sequence). CDR3 length equals 14 residues. The CDR3 protein is CASRGGGRTGELFF. CDR3 nucleotides: TGTGCCAGCAGGGGAGGGGGACGAACCGGGGAGCTGTTTTTT.

V and J are TRBV2 and TRBJ2-2; TRBD1 matches at 10 bases. The germline gives CDR1 SNHLY, CDR2 FYNNEI. V lost 3 bases, J lost 1 base, and 2 bases stayed unmatched. The CDR3 extends over 16 amino acids. CDR3 in amino acids: CASSDRTGGNTGELFF. In DNA, the CDR3 is TGTGCCAGCAGTGATCGGACAGGGGGGAACACCGGGGAGCTGTTTTTT.

V and J are TRBV11-2 and TRBJ1-1; a weak D match, TRBD1 (5 bases). The CDR3 has 14 amino acids. Germline loops: CDR1 SGHAT, CDR2 FQNNGV. Trimming took off 7 bases at V and 2 bases at J, with 14 bases between the two ends. The CDR3 nucleotides are TGTGCCAGCAAAGGTGGGACGTTTAACACTGAAGCTTTCTTT. Translating gives CASKGGTFNTEAFF.

The chain recombines TRBV19 with TRBJ1-5, with TRBD1 matching over 11 bases. Germline assignment: CDR1 LNHDA and CDR2 SQIVND (reference sequence). The ends lost 3 bases at V and 6 bases at J; junction bases unmatched: 4. This CDR3 has 15 residues. The CDR3 loop is CASSIYGTGGQPQHF. For the CDR3, the DNA is TGTGCCAGTAGTATTTACGGGACAGGGGGTCAGCCCCAGCATTTT.

This clone was detected once. The chain joins TRBV7-3 to TRBJ2-2; D unresolved. The CDR3 has 15 amino acids. Trimming left V 0 bases short and J 6 bases short, with 11 bases between. Germline values: CDR1 SGHTA, CDR2 FQGTGA. CDR3 nucleotides: TGTGCCAGCAGCTTAACGGCAGGTGGGGCCGGGGAGCTGTTTTTT. This sequence encodes CASSLTAGGAGELFF.

The V and J genes are TRBV5-6 and TRBJ2-5, with 11 positions matching TRBD2. J gave up 1 base and V 0 bases, and 8 bases lay outside the gene matches. Per the germline V gene, CDR1 is SGHDT and CDR2 is YYEEEE. The CDR3 has 18 residues. The CDR3 DNA is TGTGCCAGCAGCTTGGGGGGCCCTAGCGGGAGGTTCCAAGAGACCCAGTACTTC. Protein product: CASSLGGPSGRFQETQYF.

The V call is TRBV29-1, the J call TRBJ2-1, with 14 nucleotides matching TRBD2. The CDR3 runs 17 residues. Germline V gene data show CDR1 as SQVTM and CDR2 as ANQGSEA. After removal of 6 bases from V and 0 bases from J, the junction contained 7 bases not matched to a gene. The CDR3 sequence is CSVGRGTSGSSYNEQFF. CDR3 DNA sequence: TGCAGCGTCGGGCGGGGGACTAGCGGGAGCTCCTACAATGAGCAGTTCTTC.

A few counts support this clone. The chain recombines TRBV19 with TRBJ1-5, with 9 bases matching TRBD1. This CDR3 has 15 residues. Germline V gene sequence: CDR1 LNHDA, CDR2 SQIVND (reference sequence). J gave up 2 bases and V 6 bases, and 5 bases lay outside the gene matches. DNA of the CDR3: TGTGCCAGTAGCACGACAGGGGGAGGCAATCAGCCCCAGCATTTT. Its translation is CASSTTGGGNQPQHF.

J is TRBJ2-2 and V is TRBV7-9; no firm D call. The germline V and J ends were trimmed by 2 bases and 8 bases, with 9 bases remaining between them. Looked up from germline, CDR1 is SEHNR and CDR2 is FQNEAQ (reference sequence). CDR3 length: 13 residues. The CDR3 DNA reads as TGTGCCAGCAGCTTATTAGATTCTGGGGAGCTGTTTTTT. Its protein is CASSLLDSGELFF.

This clone appeared once. The chain is built from TRBV6-5 and TRBJ2-7; D might be TRBD1 or TRBD2, each matching 6 bases. The V gene's germline CDR1 is MNHEY and CDR2 SVGAGI. V lost 7 bases to trimming and J lost 2 bases, with 15 bases between them. CDR3 length: 14 amino acids. This chain's CDR3 is CASTEVGGTYEQYF. In DNA form, the CDR3 reads TGTGCCAGCACCGAAGTGGGGGGCACCTACGAGCAGTACTTC.

This chain uses TRBV24-1 with TRBJ2-1, with D perhaps given as TRBD1 or TRBD2 (5 bases each). Trimming cost V 3 bases and J 8 bases, with 19 bases left between them. The CDR3 extends over 16 amino acids. The germline V gene has CDR1 KGHDR and CDR2 SFDVKD. In nucleotides, the CDR3 is TGTGCCACCAGTGATCCCGGGACGCTTGTGAGCGATGAGCAGTTCTTC. As protein: CATSDPGTLVSDEQFF.

J is TRBJ2-3 and V is TRBV15; D is possibly TRBD1 or TRBD2 (5 bases each). CDR3 length equals 15 residues. The ends were cut back, 5 bases at V and 6 bases at J, with 18 bases in the middle. CDR1 is LNHNV, CDR2 YYDKDF, per germline (reference sequence). As DNA, the CDR3 is TGTGCCACCAGCTTCCGGGGCCCCCCTCCGGATACGCAGTATTTT. Encoded protein: CATSFRGPPPDTQYF.

V gene TRBV9 combines with J gene TRBJ2-5; 7 nucleotides align to TRBD1. Per the germline V gene, CDR1 is SGDLS and CDR2 is YYNGEE. The trim removed 3 bases at V and 4 bases at J, leaving 9 bases unmatched. The CDR3 is made up of 15 amino acids. In DNA form, the CDR3 reads TGTGCCAGCAGCGGTACAGGGGACGTTCGAGAGACCCAGTACTTC. It yields the protein CASSGTGDVRETQYF.

In nucleotides, the CDR3 is TGTGCCAGCAGTCTCTATGGGTTGGGCACTGAAGCTTTCTTT. Residues: CASSLYGLGTEAFF. The chain recombines TRBV14 with TRBJ1-1; D remains unclear. The CDR3 loop spans 14 amino acids. Trimming stripped 6 bases from V and 4 bases from J, with 15 bases between. CDR1 is SGHDN and CDR2 is FVKESK in the germline V gene.

In this sample, this clone turned up a few times. This chain connects TRBV15 to TRBJ2-7; possibly TRBD2 for D (6 bases). CDR3 length: 16 residues. Germline V gene lookup returns CDR1 LNHNV and CDR2 YYDKDF (reference sequence). Trimming removed 0 bases from V and 6 bases from J, with 18 bases in between. The CDR3 region is CATSRDSGLRAGEQYF. DNA of the CDR3: TGTGCCACCAGCAGAGATTCGGGACTCCGAGCGGGCGAGCAGTACTTC.

This clone was seen a few times. V is TRBV18 and J is TRBJ2-2; 13 nucleotides agree with TRBD2. CDR1 KGHSH and CDR2 LQKENI come from the germline V gene. This CDR3 spans 19 amino acids. The trim removed 4 bases at V and 0 bases at J, leaving 8 bases unmatched. The DNA of the CDR3 is TGTGCCAGCTCACGGTTGGGACTAGCGGGAAGCTCGAACACCGGGGAGCTGTTTTTT. The encoded protein is CASSRLGLAGSSNTGELFF.